This T cell receptor beta chain was sequenced for a study of Graves' ophthalmopathy and Graves' hyperthyroidism. Germline CDR1 and CDR2: SGHRS and YFSETQ. The CDR3 loop spans 13 amino acids. The V gene lost 3 bases and the J gene lost 7 bases, with 14 bases spanning the gap. As the template, RNA transcripts were used to amplify TCR beta CDR3 regions. HTBI-primed first-round RT-PCR preceded second-round multiplex PCR. TCRdb used MiXCR to reprocess the multiplex PCR reads, holding one entry per CDR3 protein. The sample holds around 1,200,000 distinct CDR3 sequences, roughly two fifths seen once. Of note for this clonotype: A clone one base away is much larger, so this may be a read error.

Source material: peripheral blood or thyroid tissue (not recorded which). The chain recombines TRBV5-1 with TRBJ2-7; weak D call: TRBD2 (5 bases). The clonotype was recovered from an adult man with Graves' hyperthyroidism. As DNA, the CDR3 is TGCGCCAGCAGCTGGATTCGAGGACTTGAGCAGTACTTC. It yields the protein CASSWIRGLEQYF.